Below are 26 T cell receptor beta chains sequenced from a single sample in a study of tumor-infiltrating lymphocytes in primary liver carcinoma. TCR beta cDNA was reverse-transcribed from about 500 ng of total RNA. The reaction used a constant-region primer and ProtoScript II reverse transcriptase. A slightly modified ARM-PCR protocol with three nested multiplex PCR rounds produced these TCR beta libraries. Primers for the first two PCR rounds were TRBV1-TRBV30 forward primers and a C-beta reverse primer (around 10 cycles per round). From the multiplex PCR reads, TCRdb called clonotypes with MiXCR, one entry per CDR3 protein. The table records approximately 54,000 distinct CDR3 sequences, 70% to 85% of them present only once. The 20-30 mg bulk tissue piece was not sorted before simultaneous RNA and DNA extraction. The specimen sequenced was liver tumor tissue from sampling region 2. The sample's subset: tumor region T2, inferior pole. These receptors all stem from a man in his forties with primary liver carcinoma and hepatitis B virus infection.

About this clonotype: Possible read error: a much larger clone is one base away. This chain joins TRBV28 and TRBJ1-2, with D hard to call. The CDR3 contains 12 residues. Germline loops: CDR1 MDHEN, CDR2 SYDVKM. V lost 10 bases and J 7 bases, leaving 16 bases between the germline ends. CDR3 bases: TGTGCCATCCCCCCAGATTCAGGTGGCTACACCTTC. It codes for CAIPPDSGGYTF.

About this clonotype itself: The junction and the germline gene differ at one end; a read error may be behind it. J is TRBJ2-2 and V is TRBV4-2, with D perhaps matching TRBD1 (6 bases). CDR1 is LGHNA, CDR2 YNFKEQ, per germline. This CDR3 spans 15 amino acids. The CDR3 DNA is TGTGCCTGCAGCCAAGGCCTACAGGGATCCGGGGAGCTGTTTTTT. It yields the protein CACSQGLQGSGELFF.

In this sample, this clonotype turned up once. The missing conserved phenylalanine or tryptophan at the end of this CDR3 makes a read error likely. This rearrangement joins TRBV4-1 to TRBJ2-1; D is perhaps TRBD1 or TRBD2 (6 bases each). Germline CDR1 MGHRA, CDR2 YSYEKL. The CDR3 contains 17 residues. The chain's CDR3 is CASSQDATGGHHNEQFL. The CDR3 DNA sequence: TGTGCCAGCAGCCAAGATGCGACAGGAGGGCACCACAATGAGCAGTTCTTG.

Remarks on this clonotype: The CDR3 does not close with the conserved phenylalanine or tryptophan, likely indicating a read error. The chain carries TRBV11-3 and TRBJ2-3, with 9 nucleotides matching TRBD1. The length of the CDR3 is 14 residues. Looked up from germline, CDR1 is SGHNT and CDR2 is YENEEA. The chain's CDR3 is CANSLVATGGTQYI. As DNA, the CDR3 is TGTGCCAACAGCTTAGTTGCGACAGGGGGTACGCAGTATATT.

CDR3 nucleotide sequence: TGTGCCAGCAGTTTAACGGACAGGCCCTTTTATGGCTACACCTTC. Translated: CASSLTDRPFYGYTF. The genes are TRBV12-3 or TRBV12-4 and TRBJ1-2, with 7 bases that match TRBD1. CDR3 length: 15 amino acids. The V and J ends lost 2 bases and 5 bases, in that order; junction bases with no gene match: 8.

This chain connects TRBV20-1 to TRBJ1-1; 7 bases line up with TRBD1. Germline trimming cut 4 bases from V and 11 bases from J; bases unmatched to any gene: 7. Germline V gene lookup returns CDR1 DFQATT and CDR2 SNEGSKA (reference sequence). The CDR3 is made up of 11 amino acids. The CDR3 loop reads CSATQTGAAFF. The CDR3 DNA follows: TGCAGTGCTACACAAACAGGGGCTGCTTTCTTT.

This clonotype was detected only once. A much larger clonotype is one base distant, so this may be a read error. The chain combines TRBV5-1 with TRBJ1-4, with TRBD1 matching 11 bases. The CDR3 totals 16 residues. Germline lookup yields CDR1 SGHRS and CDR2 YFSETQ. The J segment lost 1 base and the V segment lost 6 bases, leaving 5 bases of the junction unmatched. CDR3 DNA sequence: TGCGCCAGCAACTCCGGGACAGGGGGAACTAATGAAAAACTGTTTTTT. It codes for CASNSGTGGTNEKLFF.

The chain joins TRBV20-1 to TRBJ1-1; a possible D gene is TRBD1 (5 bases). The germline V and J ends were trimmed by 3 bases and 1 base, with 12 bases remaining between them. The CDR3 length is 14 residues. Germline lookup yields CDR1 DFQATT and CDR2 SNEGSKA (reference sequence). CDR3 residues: CSARTGEGNTEAFF. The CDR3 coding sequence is TGCAGTGCTAGGACGGGGGAAGGGAACACTGAAGCTTTCTTT.

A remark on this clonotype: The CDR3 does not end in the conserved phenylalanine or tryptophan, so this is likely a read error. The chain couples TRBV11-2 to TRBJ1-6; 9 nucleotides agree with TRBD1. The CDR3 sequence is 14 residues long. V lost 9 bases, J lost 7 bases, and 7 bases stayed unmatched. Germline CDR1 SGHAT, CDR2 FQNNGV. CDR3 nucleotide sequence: TGTGCCAGTAACTTACAGGGGGCGAATTCACCCCTCCACTAT. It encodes CASNLQGANSPLHY.

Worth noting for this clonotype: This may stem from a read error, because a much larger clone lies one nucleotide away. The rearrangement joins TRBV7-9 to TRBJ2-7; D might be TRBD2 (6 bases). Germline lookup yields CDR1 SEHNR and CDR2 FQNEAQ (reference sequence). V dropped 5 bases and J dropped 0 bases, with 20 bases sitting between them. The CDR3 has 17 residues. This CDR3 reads CASSGGIGYRHSYEQYF. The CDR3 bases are TGTGCCAGCAGCGGGGGGATAGGGTACCGACACTCCTACGAGCAGTACTTC.

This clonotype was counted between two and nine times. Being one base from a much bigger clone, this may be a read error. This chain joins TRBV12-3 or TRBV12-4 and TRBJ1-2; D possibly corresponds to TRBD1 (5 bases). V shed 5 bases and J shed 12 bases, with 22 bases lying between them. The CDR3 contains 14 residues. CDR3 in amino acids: CASSGRQTPSGHTF. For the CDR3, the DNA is TGTGCCAGCAGTGGTAGACAGACGCCGTCAGGCCACACCTTC.

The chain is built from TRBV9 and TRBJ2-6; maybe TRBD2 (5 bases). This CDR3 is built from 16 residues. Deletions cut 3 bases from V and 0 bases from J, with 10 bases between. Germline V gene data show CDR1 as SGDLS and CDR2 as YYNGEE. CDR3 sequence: CASSDNRDSGANVLTF. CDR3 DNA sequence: TGTGCCAGCAGCGATAATCGGGACTCTGGGGCCAACGTCCTGACTTTC.

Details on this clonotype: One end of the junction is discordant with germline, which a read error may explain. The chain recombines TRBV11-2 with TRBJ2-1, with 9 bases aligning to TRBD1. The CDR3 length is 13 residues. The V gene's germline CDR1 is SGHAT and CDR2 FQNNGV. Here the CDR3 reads CAGSSGQGHDQFF. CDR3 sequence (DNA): TGTGCCGGCAGCTCAGGACAGGGGCATGATCAGTTCTTC. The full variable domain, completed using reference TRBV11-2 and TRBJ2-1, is EAGVAQSPRYKIIEKRQSVAFWCNPISGHATLYWYQQILGQGPKLLIQFQNNGVVDDSQLPKDRFSAERLKGVDSTLKIQPAKLEDSAVYLCAGSSGQGHDQFFGPGTRLTVL.

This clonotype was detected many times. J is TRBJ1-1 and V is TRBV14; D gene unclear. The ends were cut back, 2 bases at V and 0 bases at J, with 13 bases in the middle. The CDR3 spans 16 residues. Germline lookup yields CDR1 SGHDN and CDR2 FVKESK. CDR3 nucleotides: TGTGCCAGCAGCCAAACCGGACGGAGACTGAACACTGAAGCTTTCTTT. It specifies CASSQTGRRLNTEAFF.

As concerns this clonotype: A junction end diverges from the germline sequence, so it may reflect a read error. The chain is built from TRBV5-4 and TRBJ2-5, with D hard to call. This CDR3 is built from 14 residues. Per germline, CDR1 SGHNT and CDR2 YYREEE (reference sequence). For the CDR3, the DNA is TGTGCCAGCAACTTGGCATCAGGCGAAGAGACCCAGTACTTC. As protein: CASNLASGEETQYF.

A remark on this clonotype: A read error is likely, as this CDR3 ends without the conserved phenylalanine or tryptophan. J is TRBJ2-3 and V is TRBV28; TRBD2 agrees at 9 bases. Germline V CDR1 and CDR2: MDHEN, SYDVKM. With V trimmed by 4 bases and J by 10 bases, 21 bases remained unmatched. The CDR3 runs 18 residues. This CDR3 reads CASSSMWGVAGVGSSQYY. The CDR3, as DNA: TGTGCCAGCAGTTCCATGTGGGGGGTAGCGGGAGTTGGTTCGTCGCAGTATTAT.

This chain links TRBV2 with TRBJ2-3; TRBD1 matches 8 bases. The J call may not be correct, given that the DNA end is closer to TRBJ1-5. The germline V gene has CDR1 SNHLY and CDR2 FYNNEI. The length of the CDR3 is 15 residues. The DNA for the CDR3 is TGTGCCAGCAGCCAGACAGGGGCCCGCACAGATACGCAGCATTTT. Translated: CASSQTGARTDTQHF.

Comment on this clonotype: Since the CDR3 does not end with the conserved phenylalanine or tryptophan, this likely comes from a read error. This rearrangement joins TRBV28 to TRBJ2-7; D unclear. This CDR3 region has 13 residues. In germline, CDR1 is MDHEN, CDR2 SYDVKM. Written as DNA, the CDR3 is TGTACCATCTCCCGCCAATTCGTCTACGAGCAGTACATC. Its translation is CTISRQFVYEQYI.

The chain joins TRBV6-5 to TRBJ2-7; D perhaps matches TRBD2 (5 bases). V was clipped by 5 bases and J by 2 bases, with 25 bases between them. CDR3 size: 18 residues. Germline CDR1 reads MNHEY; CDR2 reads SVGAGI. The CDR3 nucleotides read TGTGCCAGCAGTCTCCCGTACTGGCGGGCGAATATCCCCTACGAGCAGTACTTC. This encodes CASSLPYWRANIPYEQYF.

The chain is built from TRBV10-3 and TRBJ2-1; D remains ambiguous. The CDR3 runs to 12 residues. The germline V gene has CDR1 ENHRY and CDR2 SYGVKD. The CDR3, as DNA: TGTACAGTCAGTGAAGGCAGCCGAGAGCAGTTCTTC. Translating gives CTVSEGSREQFF.

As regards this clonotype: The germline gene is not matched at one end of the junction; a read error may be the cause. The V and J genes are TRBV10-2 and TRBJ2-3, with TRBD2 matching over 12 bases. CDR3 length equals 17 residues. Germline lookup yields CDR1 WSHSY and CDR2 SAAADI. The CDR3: CASSEWTSGKGADTEYF. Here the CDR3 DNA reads TGCGCCAGCAGTGAATGGACTAGCGGGAAAGGGGCGGATACGGAGTATTTT.

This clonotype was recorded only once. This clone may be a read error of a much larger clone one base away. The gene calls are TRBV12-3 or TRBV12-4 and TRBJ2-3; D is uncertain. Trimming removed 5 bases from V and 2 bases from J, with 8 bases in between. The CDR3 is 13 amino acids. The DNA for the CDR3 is TGTGCCAGCAGTACGGACGACACAGATACGCAGTATTTT. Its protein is CASSTDDTDTQYF.

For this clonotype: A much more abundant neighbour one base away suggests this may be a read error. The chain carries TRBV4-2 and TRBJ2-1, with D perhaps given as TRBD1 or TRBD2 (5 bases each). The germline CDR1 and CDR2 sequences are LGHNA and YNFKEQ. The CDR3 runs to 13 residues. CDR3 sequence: CASSQDWGNGQFF. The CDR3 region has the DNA TGTGCCAGCAGCCAAGATTGGGGGAATGGGCAGTTCTTC.

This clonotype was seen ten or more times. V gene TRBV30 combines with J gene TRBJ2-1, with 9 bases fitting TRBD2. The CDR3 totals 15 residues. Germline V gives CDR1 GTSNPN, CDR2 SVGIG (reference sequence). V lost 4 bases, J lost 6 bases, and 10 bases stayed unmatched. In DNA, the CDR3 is TGTGCCTGGACCTCGGGACTAGCAGTCCGCAATGAGCAGTTCTTC. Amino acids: CAWTSGLAVRNEQFF.

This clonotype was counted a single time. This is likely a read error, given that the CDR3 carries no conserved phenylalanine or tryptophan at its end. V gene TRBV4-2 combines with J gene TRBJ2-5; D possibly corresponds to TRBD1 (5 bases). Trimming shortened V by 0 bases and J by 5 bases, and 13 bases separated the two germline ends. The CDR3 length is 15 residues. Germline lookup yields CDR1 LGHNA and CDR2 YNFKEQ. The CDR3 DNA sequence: TGTGCCAGCAGCCAAGAGCAGGGTGCAGGGGAGACCCAGTACTCC. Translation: CASSQEQGAGETQYS.

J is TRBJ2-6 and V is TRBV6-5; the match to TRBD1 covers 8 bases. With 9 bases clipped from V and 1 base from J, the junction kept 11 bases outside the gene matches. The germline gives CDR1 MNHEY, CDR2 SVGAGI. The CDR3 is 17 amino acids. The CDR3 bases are TGTGCCAGTAGATTCGGACAGGGATCTTCTGGGGCCAACGTCCTGACTTTC. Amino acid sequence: CASRFGQGSSGANVLTF.